This T cell receptor (beta chain) stems from a study of cytomegalovirus exposure and HLA in healthy donors. Study overall: Of a few hundred genotyped donors, approximately 80% clustered with self-reported Caucasian donors.

The CDR3 has 14 amino acids. The germline V gene has CDR1 MNHEY and CDR2 SMNVEV (reference sequence). Researchers ran the PCR with 60 Vbeta and 13 Jbeta primers. Sequencing used immunoSEQ multiplex PCR; TCRdb keeps in-frame clones, though not all of them. The data show 85,000 to 95,000 clones, 63% seen once. Notes on the study in general: In a later analysis, CMV-associated beta chains were mostly HLA-associated, it appeared. Associated with cytomegalovirus, according to the listing, were approximately 160 TCR beta chains.

This clone turned up a few times. Its target is not known. V is TRBV27 and J is TRBJ2-5; TRBD1 matches at 8 bases. The J call is doubtful: the DNA matches TRBJ2-7 better. The sequence was collected from a woman aged 25 to 39 in good health and CMV-seronegative. The sequencing sample was made of PBMCs. The CDR3 protein is CASSLGQAHYEQYF. CDR3 in DNA: TGTGCCAGCAGTTTGGGACAGGCTCATTACGAGCAGTACTTC.